The source of this T cell receptor beta chain is a study of beta chain features in type 1 diabetes. Findings and limits, study-wide: A moderate, significant TCRB CDR3 shortening appeared in type 1 diabetes across four CD4+ subsets. Shorter templates may be favored by PCR, equally so in patients and controls. Healthy donors had naive, central memory and Treg TCRB repertoires that appeared less similar than those seen among patients.

A word on this clone: The antigen is undetermined. The same CDR3 also results from other DNA sequences found in this sample.

The junction had 10 bases not matched to a gene; V was cut back by 4 bases and J by 8 bases. The CDR3 is made up of 14 amino acids. From germline, CDR1 is SNHLY and CDR2 FYNNEI. Every single donor gave one heparinised blood draw, and these averaged around 120 mL. Expressed TCRB transcripts were sequenced because the isolated RNA had all been reverse transcribed beforehand. Sequencing was performed with immunoSEQ multiplex PCR; in TCRdb, only in-frame clones are kept and a portion is missing. Found here are 810,000 or so clones, roughly 17% of them singletons; the top ten hold 0.02% to 0.03%. The chain is built from TRBV2 and TRBJ1-2, with 7 bases lining up with TRBD1. The sample taken for sequencing was naive CD4+ T cells from blood. The sequence was collected from a woman between 18 and 30 years old in good health. The CDR3 nucleotides read TGTGCCAGCAGTGGGCTGAACAGGGGAGAGGGCTACACCTTC. This gives the protein CASSGLNRGEGYTF.